The TCR beta chain under discussion was sequenced for a study of blood T cell repertoires in COVID-19. Study details: There were acute and convalescent COVID-19 samples, and they came from the United States, Italy and Spain. Sources were T cells, B-cell-depleted T cells, or PBMCs; the material itself was cDNA or gDNA.

Authors' methods: Quantification of nucleated cells was approximated via reference gene primer amplification. The method was immunoSEQ multiplex PCR; TCRdb's version includes in-frame clones alone and lacks a portion of them. V, J and clone size reflect that table, while D and trimming were determined from the DNA. The sample yields a few hundred thousand clones, 70% to 90% seen once. Seattle patients were enrolled while actively infected and followed longitudinally. The ends were cut back, 1 base at V and 6 bases at J, with 21 bases in the middle. CDR1 is MNHNS, CDR2 SASEGT, per germline. CDR3 length: 17 amino acids. This clone has a handful of counts.

This TCR came from a man aged 45 to 65 with COVID-19, enrolled during active disease. The genes are TRBV6-1 and TRBJ1-2, with TRBD1 as a possible D gene (6 bases). The sequencing sample was made of peripheral blood. CDR3 nucleotides: TGTGCCAGCAGTGAAGTGAGGGGCGTGGGGGCGGCAGATGGCTACACCTTC. Translating gives CASSEVRGVGAADGYTF.